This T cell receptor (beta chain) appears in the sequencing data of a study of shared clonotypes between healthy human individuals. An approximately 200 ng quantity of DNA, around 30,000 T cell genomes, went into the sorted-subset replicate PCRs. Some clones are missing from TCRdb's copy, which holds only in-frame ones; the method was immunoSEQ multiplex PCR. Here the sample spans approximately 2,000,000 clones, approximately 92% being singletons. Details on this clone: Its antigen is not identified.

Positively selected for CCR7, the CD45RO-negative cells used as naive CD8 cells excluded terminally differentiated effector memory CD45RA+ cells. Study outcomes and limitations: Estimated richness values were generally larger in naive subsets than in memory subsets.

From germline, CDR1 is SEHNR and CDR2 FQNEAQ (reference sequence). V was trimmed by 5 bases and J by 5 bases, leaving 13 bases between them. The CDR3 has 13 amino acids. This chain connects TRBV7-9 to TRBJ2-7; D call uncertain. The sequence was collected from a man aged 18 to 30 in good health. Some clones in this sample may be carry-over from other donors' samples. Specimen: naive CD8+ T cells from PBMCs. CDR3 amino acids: CASSLETSHEQYF. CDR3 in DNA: TGTGCCAGCAGCCTTGAGACATCCCACGAGCAGTACTTC.